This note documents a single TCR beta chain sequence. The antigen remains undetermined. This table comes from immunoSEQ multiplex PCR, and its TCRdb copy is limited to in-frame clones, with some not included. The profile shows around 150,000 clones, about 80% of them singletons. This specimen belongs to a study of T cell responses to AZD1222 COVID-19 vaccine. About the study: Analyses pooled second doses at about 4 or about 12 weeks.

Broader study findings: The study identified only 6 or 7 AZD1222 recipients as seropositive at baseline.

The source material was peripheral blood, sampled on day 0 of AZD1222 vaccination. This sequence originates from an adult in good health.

DNA of the CDR3: TGTGCCAGCAGACAGGGGGCAGTCACTGAAGCTTTCTTT. Its protein product is CASRQGAVTEAFF. V gene TRBV6-5 combines with J gene TRBJ1-1; TRBD1 matches at 9 bases. The V and J ends lost 6 bases and 4 bases, in that order; junction bases with no gene match: 3. The CDR3 is made up of 13 amino acids. Germline V gene data show CDR1 as MNHEY and CDR2 as SVGAGI.